The TCR beta chain under discussion was sequenced for a study of T cells in Graves' hyperthyroidism and ophthalmopathy. Turning to the study itself: Once the initial diagnosis was made, peripheral blood was obtained before any treatment.

Study outcomes and limitations: Expanded thyroid clonotypes (above 0.001) were mostly also found in blood.

Amplified TCR beta CDR3 regions came from RNA transcripts. During a first-round RT-PCR of the TCR CDR3, the HTBI primer set was used. TCRdb reprocessed the multiplex PCR reads via MiXCR and lists one record per CDR3 protein. The data contain 250,000 to 300,000 distinct CDR3 sequences, around 13% of them singletons. There are many counts of this clonotype. As yet, its antigen is unknown. V lost 7 bases, J lost 3 bases, and 7 bases stayed unmatched. This CDR3 has 16 amino acids. Germline V gives CDR1 MGHDK, CDR2 SYGVNS. The sequencing sample was made of blood. The genes are TRBV25-1 and TRBJ2-2; TRBD2 matches at 11 bases. The sequence came from a woman aged 40 to 50 with Graves' hyperthyroidism. The DNA of the CDR3 is TGTGCCAGCACTGGGACTAGCGGAAGCTACACCGGGGAGCTGTTTTTT. This encodes CASTGTSGSYTGELFF. Complete variable domain (other parts from reference TRBV25-1 and TRBJ2-2): EADIYQTPRYLVIGTGKKITLECSQTMGHDKMYWYQQDPGMELHLIHYSYGVNSTEKGDLSSESTVSRIRTEHFPLTLESARPSHTSQYLCASTGTSGSYTGELFFGEGSRLTVL.